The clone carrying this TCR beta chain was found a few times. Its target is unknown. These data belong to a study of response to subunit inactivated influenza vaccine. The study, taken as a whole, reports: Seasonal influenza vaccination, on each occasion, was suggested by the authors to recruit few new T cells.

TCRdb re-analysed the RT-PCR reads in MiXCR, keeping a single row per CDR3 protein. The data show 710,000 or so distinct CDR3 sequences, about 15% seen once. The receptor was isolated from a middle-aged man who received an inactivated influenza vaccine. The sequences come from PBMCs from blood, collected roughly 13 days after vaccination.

The CDR3 sequence is CSVVHGLADYEQYF. The CDR3 DNA follows: TGCAGCGTTGTCCACGGACTAGCGGACTACGAGCAGTACTTC. The chain employs TRBV29-1 and TRBJ2-7, with 10 bases lining up with TRBD2. V trimming: 4 bases; J trimming: 3 bases; junction bases outside the gene matches: 6. The CDR3 contains 14 residues. Germline CDR1 is SQVTM and CDR2 is ANQGSEA.